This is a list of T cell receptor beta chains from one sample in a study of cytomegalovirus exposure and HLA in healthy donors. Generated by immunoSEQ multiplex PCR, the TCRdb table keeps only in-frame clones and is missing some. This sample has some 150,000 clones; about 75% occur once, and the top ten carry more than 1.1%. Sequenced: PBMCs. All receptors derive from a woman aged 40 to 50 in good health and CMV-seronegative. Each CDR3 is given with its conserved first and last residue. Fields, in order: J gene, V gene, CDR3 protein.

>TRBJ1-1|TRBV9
CASSGQAVNTEAFF
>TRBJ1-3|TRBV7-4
CASRYRRSRVSSGNTIYF
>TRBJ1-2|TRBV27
CASSLTGEGDGYTF
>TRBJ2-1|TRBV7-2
CASSLDVAGGRNEQFF
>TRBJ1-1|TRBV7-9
CASSFDRGKYTEAFF
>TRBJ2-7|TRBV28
CASSPAGTGPYEQYF
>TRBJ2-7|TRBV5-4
CASSLGTSGSEQYF
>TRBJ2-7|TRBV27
CASSSRLAGGYEQYF
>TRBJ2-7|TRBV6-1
CASSDRNRDRPYEQYF
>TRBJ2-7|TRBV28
CAIQTGSSYEQYF
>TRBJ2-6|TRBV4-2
CASSQEVQGSGANVLTF
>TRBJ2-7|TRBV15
CATSSLPGGQYF
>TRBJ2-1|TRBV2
CARQGASRNEQFF
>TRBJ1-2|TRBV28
CASRSGQGYGYTF
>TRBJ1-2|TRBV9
CASSPLGQGKSYTF
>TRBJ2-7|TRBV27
CASSSPREGKEYF
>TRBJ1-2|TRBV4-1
CASSQEPFDRIYGYTF
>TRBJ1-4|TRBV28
CASSLGGVGEKLFF
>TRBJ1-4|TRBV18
CASSPNRDRAGKLFF
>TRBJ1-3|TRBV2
CASSEVGGVGNTIYF
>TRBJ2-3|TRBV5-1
CASSRSGTPNTDTQYF
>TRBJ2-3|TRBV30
CAWRPLGSLVTDTQYF
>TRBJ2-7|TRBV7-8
CASSKDSAYEQYF
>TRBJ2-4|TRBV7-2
CASSYDVAGGQNIQYF
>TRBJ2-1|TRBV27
CASSYAAGFNEQFF
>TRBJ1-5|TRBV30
CAWSVGWGGNQPQHF
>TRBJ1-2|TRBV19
CASSRPGTGEGYTF
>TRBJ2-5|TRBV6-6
CASSREGLAGQETQYF
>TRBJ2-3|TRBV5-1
CASSLPRVTDTQYF
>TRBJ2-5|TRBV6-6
CASSYGGKGWEETQYF
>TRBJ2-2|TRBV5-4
CASSVRDRETGELFF
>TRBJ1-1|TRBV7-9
CASSLTGGRGTEAFF
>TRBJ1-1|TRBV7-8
CASSVQGEAFF
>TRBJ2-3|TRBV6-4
CASSLSGGAWDTQYF
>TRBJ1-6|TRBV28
CASSWIDRENSPLHF
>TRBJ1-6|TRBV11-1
CASSLVSLSPLHF
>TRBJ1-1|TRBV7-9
CASSRQGIIEAFF
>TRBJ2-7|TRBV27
CASSTLPPAGLAYEQYF
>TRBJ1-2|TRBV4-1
CASSQVGQGNYGYTF
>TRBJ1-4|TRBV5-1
CASSLGEASNEKLFF
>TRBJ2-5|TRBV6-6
CASSAENRGRKTQYF
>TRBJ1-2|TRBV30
CAWSDGGNGGYTF
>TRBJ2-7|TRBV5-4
CASSRPGQGFYEQYF
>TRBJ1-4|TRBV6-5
CASTTGTNEKLFF
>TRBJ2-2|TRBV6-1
CASSDSGGWNTGELFF
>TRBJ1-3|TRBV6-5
CASSVQGTGNTIYF
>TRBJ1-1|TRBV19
CASREGNTEAFF
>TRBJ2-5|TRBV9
CASSEGEETQYF
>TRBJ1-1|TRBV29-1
CSVAPIQGTMNTEAFF
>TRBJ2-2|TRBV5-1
CASSLGTGANTGELFF
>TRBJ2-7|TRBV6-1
CASGSGGLTYEQYF